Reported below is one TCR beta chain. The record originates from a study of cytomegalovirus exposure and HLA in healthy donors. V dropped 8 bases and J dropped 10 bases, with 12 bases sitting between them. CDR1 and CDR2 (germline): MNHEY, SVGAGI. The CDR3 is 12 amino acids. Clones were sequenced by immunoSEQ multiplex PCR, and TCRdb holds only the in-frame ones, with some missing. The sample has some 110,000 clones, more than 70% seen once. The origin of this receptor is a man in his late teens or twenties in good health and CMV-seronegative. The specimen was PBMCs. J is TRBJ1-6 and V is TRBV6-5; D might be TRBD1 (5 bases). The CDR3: CASAPGRSPLHF. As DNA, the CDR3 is TGTGCCAGCGCTCCAGGGAGGTCACCCCTCCACTTT.